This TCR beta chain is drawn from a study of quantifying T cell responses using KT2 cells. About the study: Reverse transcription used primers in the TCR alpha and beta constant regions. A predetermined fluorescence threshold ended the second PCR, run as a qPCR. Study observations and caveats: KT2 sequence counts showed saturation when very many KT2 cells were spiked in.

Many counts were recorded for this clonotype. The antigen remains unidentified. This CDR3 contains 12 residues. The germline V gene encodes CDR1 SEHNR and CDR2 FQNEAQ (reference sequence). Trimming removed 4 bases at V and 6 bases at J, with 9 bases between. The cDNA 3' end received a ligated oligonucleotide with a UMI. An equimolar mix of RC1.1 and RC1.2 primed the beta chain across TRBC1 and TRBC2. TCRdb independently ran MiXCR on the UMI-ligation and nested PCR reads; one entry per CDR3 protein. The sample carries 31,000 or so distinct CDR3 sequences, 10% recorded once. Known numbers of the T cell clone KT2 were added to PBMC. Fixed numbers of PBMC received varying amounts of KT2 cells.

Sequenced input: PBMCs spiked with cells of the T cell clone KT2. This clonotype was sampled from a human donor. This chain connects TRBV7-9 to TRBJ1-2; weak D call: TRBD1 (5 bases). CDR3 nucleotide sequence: TGTGCCAGCAGCTGGGGCGCTAATGGCTACACCTTC. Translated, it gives CASSWGANGYTF.